This T cell receptor beta chain was captured by sequencing in a study of metastatic and nonmetastatic thyroid tumors. Germline V CDR1 and CDR2: SGHNT, YYREEE (reference sequence). CDR3 length: 14 amino acids. Trimming cost V 4 bases and J 8 bases, with 18 bases left between them. None of the patients had undergone any treatment ahead of thyroid surgery. Through MiXCR, TCRdb re-clonotyped the PCR reads. The data hold about 92,000 clones, with 15% observed a single time. The clonotype was recovered from a female donor with papillary thyroid cancer or a benign thyroid nodule (not recorded which). Some clones in this sample may be carry-over from other donors' samples. Source material: blood. The V and J genes are TRBV5-4 and TRBJ1-2; D call uncertain. The CDR3 DNA follows: TGTGCCAGCAGCCCACAGAGAGGACTGATGGGCTACACCTTC. Its protein is CASSPQRGLMGYTF.